The source of this T cell receptor (beta chain) is a study of blood T cell repertoires in COVID-19. Data came from immunoSEQ multiplex PCR; TCRdb stores just in-frame clones and leaves some out. This sample has some 200,000 clones; around four fifths occur once, and the top ten carry about 10%. Trimming took off 4 bases at V and 0 bases at J, with 12 bases between the two ends. There are 16 residues in the CDR3. Germline V lookup: CDR1 LGHNA, CDR2 YSLEER. The rearrangement links TRBV4-3 to TRBJ2-2; the D gene is possibly TRBD2 (6 bases). This sequence was found in a middle-aged man who had recovered from COVID-19. Sequencing was performed on PBMCs or T cells enriched from blood (not recorded which). Here the CDR3 reads CASSLLTGANTGELFF. CDR3 in DNA: TGCGCCAGCAGCCTCTTGACGGGAGCGAACACCGGGGAGCTGTTTTTT.